The entry that follows covers one TCR beta chain sequence. Its target is not known. TCRdb re-derived calls from the RT-PCR reads in MiXCR, one entry per CDR3 protein. The sample contains about 180,000 distinct CDR3 sequences, 9.2% of which appear only once. This specimen belongs to a study of response to subunit inactivated influenza vaccine. Study-wide results and caveats: Authors proposed each seasonal influenza vaccination draws in few new T cells.

This CDR3 comprises 18 residues. The germline V gene encodes CDR1 SGHAT and CDR2 FQNNGV. Unmatched junction bases numbered 14, after V lost 0 bases and J lost 9 bases. The receptor was isolated from a man aged 50-60 years who received an inactivated influenza vaccine. V gene TRBV11-2 combines with J gene TRBJ2-1; the match to TRBD1 covers 10 bases. Here the sequenced sample was non-naive T cells sorted from PBMCs, taken on the day of vaccination. Here the CDR3 reads CASSLDGQGGQGYSEQFF. CDR3 bases: TGTGCCAGCAGCTTAGATGGGCAGGGGGGACAGGGGTACTCTGAGCAGTTCTTC.